Listed here is a single TCR beta chain. The antigen remains undetermined. At one end the junction does not follow the germline gene, possibly because of a read error. The data were obtained in a study of blood T cells in healthy people across ages. Study observations and caveats: Researchers judged that diversity estimates from one million T cells fell short of true values.

The CDR3 extends over 11 amino acids. Germline assignment: CDR1 SEHNR and CDR2 FQNEAQ (reference sequence). Alongside a J-beta primer mix, a sample-barcoded 5' primer served in a second PCR lasting 7 to 11 cycles. Each CDR3 protein is one row after TCRdb ran MiXCR on the 5' RACE reads. The sample holds about 620,000 distinct CDR3 sequences, 40% to 65% seen once. V is TRBV7-9 and J is TRBJ2-4, with a tentative D call TRBD1 (5 bases). The J call may be wrong; the DNA end is better matched by TRBJ2-5. The sequence derives from a woman of 80 years or more in good health. The source material was blood. CDR3 in amino acids: CTSSSTGTQYF. CDR3 DNA: TGTACCAGCAGCTCCACAGGGACCCAGTACTTC.